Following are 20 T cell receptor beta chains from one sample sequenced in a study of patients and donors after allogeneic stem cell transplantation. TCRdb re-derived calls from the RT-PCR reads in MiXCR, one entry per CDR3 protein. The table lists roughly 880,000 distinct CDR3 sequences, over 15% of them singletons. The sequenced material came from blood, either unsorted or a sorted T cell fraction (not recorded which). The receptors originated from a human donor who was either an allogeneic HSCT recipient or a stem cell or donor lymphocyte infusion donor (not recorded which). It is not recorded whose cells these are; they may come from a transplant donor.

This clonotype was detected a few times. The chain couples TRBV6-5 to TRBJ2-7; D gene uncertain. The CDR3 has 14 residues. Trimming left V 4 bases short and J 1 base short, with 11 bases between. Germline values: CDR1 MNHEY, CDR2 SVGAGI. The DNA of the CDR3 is TGTGCCAGCAGTTCAAGTTTCAGTTCCTACGAGCAGTACTTC. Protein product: CASSSSFSSYEQYF.

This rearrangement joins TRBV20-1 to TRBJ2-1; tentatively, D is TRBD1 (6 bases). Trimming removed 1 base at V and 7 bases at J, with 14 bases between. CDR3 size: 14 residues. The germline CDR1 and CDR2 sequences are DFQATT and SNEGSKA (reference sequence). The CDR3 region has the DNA TGCAGTGCTAGAGTTATGACCCAGGGGAATGAGCAGTTCTTC. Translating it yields CSARVMTQGNEQFF.

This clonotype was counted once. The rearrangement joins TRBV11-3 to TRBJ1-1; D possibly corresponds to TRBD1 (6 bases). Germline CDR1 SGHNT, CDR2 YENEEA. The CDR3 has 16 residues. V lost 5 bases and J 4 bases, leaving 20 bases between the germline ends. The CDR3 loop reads CASSPGQGRGSTEAFF. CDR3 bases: TGTGCCAGCAGCCCTGGGCAGGGGCGCGGTAGCACTGAAGCTTTCTTT.

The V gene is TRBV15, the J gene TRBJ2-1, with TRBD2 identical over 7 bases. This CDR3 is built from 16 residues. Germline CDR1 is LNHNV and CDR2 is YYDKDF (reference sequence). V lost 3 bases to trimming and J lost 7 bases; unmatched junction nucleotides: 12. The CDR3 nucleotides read TGTGCCACCAGCAGCCACGCGGGAGTCCTAGCAAATGAGCAGTTCTTC. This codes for CATSSHAGVLANEQFF.

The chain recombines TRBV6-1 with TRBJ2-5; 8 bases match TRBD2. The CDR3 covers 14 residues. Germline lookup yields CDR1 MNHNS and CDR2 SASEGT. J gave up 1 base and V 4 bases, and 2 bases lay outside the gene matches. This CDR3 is CASSGGGPQETQYF. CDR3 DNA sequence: TGTGCCAGCAGTGGCGGGGGGCCCCAAGAGACCCAGTACTTC.

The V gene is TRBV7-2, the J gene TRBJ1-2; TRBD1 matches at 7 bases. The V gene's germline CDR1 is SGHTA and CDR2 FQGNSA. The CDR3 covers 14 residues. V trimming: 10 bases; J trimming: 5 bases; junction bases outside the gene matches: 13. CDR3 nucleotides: TGTGCCAAACAAGCCAAGGGACAGAATTATGGCTACACCTTC. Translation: CAKQAKGQNYGYTF. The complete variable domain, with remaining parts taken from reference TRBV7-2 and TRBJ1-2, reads GAGVSQSPSNKVTEKGKDVELRCDPISGHTALYWYRQSLGQGLEFLIYFQGNSAPDKSGLPSDRFSAERTGGSVSTLTIQRTQQEDSAVYLCAKQAKGQNYGYTFGSGTRLTVV.

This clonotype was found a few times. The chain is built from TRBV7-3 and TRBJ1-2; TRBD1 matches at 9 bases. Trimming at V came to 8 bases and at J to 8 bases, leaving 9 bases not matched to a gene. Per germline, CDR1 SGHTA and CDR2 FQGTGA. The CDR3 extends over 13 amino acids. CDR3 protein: CASGSGQGKGYTF. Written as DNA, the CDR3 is TGTGCCAGCGGTTCCGGACAGGGGAAGGGCTACACCTTC.

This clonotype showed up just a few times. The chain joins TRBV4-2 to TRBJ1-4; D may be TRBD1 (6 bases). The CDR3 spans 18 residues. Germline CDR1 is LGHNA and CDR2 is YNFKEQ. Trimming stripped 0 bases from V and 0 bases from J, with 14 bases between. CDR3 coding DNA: TGTGCCAGCAGCCAAGATCCCCCACGGACAGCAACTAATGAAAAACTGTTTTTT. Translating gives CASSQDPPRTATNEKLFF.

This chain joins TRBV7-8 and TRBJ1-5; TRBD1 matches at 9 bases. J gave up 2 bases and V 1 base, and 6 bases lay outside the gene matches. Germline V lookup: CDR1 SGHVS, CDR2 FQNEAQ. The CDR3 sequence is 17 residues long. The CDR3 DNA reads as TGTGCCAGCAGCTTAGAAACAGGGGGCCGGGGCAATCAGCCCCAGCATTTT. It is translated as CASSLETGGRGNQPQHF.

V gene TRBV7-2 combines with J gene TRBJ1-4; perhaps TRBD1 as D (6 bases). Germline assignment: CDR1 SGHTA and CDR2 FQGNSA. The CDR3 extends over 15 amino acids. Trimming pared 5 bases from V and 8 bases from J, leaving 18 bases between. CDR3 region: CASSPYLDRHEKLFF. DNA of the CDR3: TGTGCCAGCAGCCCCTACCTAGACAGGCACGAAAAACTGTTTTTT.

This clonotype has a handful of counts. CDR3 in amino acids: CASSVGGGTGYTEAFF. The CDR3 DNA reads TGTGCCAGCAGCGTAGGGGGAGGGACAGGGTACACTGAAGCTTTCTTT. The chain couples TRBV9 to TRBJ1-1, with 9 bases identical to TRBD1. This CDR3 contains 16 residues. Germline V gene sequence: CDR1 SGDLS, CDR2 YYNGEE. V was clipped by 0 bases and J by 3 bases; unmatched bases: 6. Full variable domain (missing parts from reference TRBV9 and TRBJ1-1): DSGVTQTPKHLITATGQRVTLRCSPRSGDLSVYWYQQSLDQGLQFLIQYYNGEERAKGNILERFSAQQFPDLHSELNLSSLELGDSALYFCASSVGGGTGYTEAFFGQGTRLTVV.

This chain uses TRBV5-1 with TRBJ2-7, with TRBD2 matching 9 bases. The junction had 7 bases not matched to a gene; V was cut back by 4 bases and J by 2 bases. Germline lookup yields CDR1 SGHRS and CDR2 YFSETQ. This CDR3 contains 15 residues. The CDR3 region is CASSVGGGEPYEQYF. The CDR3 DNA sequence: TGCGCCAGCAGCGTAGGCGGGGGGGAGCCCTACGAGCAGTACTTC. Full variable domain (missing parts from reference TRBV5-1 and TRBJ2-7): KAGVTQTPRYLIKTRGQQVTLSCSPISGHRSVSWYQQTPGQGLQFLFEYFSETQRNKGNFPGRFSGRQFSNSRSEMNVSTLELGDSALYLCASSVGGGEPYEQYFGPGTRLTVT.

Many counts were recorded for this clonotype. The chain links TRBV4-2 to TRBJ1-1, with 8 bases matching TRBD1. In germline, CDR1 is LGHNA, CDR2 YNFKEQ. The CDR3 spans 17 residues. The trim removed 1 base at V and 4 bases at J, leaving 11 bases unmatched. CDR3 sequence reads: CASSQVMGQVSVTEAFF. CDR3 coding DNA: TGTGCCAGCAGCCAAGTTATGGGACAGGTTTCGGTCACTGAAGCTTTCTTT.

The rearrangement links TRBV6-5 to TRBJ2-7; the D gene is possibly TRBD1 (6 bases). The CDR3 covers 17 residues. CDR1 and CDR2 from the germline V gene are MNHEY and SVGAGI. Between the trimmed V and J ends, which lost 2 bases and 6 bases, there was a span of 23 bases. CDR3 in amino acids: CASSYTGGRPGVSEQYF. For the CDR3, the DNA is TGTGCCAGCAGTTACACTGGCGGGCGGCCAGGGGTCAGCGAGCAGTACTTC.

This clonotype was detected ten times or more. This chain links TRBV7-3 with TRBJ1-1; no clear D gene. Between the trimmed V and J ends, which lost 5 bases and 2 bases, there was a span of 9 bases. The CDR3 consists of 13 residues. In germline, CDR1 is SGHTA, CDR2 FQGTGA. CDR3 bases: TGTGCCAGCAGCACCGGCCCCAACACTGAAGCTTTCTTT. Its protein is CASSTGPNTEAFF.

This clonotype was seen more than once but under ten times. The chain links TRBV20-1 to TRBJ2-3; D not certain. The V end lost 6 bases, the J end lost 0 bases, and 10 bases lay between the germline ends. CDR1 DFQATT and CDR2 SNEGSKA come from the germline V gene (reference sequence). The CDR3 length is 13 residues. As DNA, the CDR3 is TGCAGTGCGAGTTGGGCTAGCACAGATACGCAGTATTTT. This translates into CSASWASTDTQYF.

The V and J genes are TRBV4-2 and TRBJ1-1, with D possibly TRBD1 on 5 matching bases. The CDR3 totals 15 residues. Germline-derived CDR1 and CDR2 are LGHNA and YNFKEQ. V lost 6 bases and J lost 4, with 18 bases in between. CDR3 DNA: TGTGCCAGCAGGCGACGGAGGTGGGGGTTCACTGAAGCTTTCTTT. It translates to CASRRRRWGFTEAFF.

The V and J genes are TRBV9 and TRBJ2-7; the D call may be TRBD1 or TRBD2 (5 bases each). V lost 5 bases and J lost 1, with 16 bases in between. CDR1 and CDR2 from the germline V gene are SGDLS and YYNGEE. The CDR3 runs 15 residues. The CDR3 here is CASSKSGTVSYEQYF. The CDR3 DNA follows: TGTGCCAGCAGTAAATCCGGGACGGTATCCTACGAGCAGTACTTC.

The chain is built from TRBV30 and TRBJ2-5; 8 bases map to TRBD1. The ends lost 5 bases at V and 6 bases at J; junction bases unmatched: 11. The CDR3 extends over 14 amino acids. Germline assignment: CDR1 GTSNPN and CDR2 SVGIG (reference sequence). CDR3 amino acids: CAWVGGWTGKTQYF. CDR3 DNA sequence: TGTGCCTGGGTAGGGGGTTGGACAGGGAAGACCCAGTACTTC.

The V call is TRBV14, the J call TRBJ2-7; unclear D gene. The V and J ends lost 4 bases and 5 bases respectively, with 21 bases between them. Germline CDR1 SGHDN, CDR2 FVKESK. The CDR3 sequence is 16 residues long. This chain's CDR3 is CASSLIRPGTNDEQYF. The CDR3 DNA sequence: TGTGCCAGCAGCCTTATCCGGCCGGGTACGAACGACGAGCAGTACTTC.